The 27 T cell receptor beta chains reported below all come from one sample, sequenced in a study of circulating CD8 cells and anti-PD-1 response in melanoma (dated by TCRdb to 2020 to 2022). The instrument was a NextSeq 500. The QIAseq Immune Repertoire RNA Library Kit, Human TCR Panel, was used to prepare TCR libraries from about 15 ng of total RNA. TCRdb trimmed public reads at Q25 via fastp, called clones via MiXCR and kept in-frame beta chains. All rows with the same CDR3 protein become a single entry with the most common DNA and genes. This sample holds 800 to 1,100 distinct CDR3 sequences; 9.7% were observed only once. Approximately 6.2% of the sample belongs to the ten largest clones. Using a BD FACSAria II cell sorter, four subsets defined by PD-1 and/or TIGIT were sorted out of live CD3+CD8+TCRalphabeta+ cells. The sequencing used CD8+ T cells from PBMCs, collected at baseline or after one month of anti-PD-1 therapy (not recorded which). The receptors shown here come from a human donor with melanoma.

This clonotype qualifies as large. V is TRBV19 and J is TRBJ2-1; 9 bases are a match to TRBD1. V shed 9 bases and J 8 bases; nucleotides not matched to a gene: 11. This CDR3 is 14 amino acids long. Germline CDR1 and CDR2: LNHDA and SQIVND (reference sequence). CDR3 protein: CASRDVDRGHEQFF. As DNA, the CDR3 is TGTGCCAGCCGTGACGTGGACAGGGGCCATGAGCAGTTCTTC.

This clonotype was seen a few times. A much larger clone sits a single nucleotide away, making a read error possible. V usage is TRBV19 and J usage is TRBJ2-1, with 7 bases lining up with TRBD2. CDR3 length: 14 amino acids. Per germline, CDR1 LNHDA and CDR2 SQIVND (reference sequence). As DNA, the CDR3 is TGTACCACTCAGAGGACGGGGGGCTACAATGAGCAGTTCTTC. This gives the protein CTTQRTGGYNEQFF.

This clonotype has a handful of counts. V is TRBV30 and J is TRBJ2-7, with D perhaps matching TRBD1 (6 bases). Deletions cut 4 bases from V and 0 bases from J, with 7 bases between. The CDR3 extends over 12 amino acids. Per the germline V gene, CDR1 is GTSNPN and CDR2 is SVGIG (reference sequence). The chain's CDR3 is CAWIGGSYEQYF. Here the CDR3 DNA reads TGTGCCTGGATAGGGGGCTCCTACGAGCAGTACTTC.

The table lists this clonotype with a few counts. A much larger clonotype is one base distant, so this may be a read error. The V call is TRBV5-5, the J call TRBJ2-2, with TRBD2 matching over 8 bases. The CDR3 covers 15 residues. The ends lost 3 bases at V and 4 bases at J; junction bases unmatched: 5. Per germline, CDR1 SGHKS and CDR2 YYEKEE (reference sequence). This chain's CDR3 is CASSWTSSSTGELFF. In nucleotides, the CDR3 is TGTGCCAGCAGCTGGACTAGCTCAAGCACCGGGGAGCTGTTTTTT. Full variable domain (missing parts from reference TRBV5-5 and TRBJ2-2): DAGVTQSPTHLIKTRGQQVTLRCSPISGHKSVSWYQQVLGQGPQFIFQYYEKEERGRGNFPDRFSARQFPNYSSELNVNALLLGDSALYLCASSWTSSSTGELFFGEGSRLTVL.

This clonotype is labeled as large. V is TRBV4-1 and J is TRBJ2-7; 8 bases map to TRBD1. With 7 bases clipped from V and 6 bases from J, the junction kept 5 bases outside the gene matches. Looked up from germline, CDR1 is MGHRA and CDR2 is YSYEKL. The CDR3 runs 12 residues. As DNA, the CDR3 is TGCGCCAGCATGGGACAGGTGGGCGAGCAGTACTTC. As protein: CASMGQVGEQYF.

In regard to this clonotype: This may come from a read error, since a much larger clone is one base off. The rearrangement joins TRBV27 to TRBJ2-1, with 7 bases that match TRBD1. The CDR3 is 14 amino acids. CDR1 MNHEY and CDR2 SMNVEV come from the germline V gene (reference sequence). CDR3: CASTGTATYNEQSF. The CDR3 coding sequence is TGTGCCAGCACCGGGACAGCAACCTACAATGAGCAGTCCTTC.

This clonotype is medium-sized by share. The CDR3 bases are TGTGCCAGCAGCCAAGAGCGGGGGGGCTACAATGAGCAGTTCTTC. This encodes CASSQERGGYNEQFF. This chain links TRBV4-2 with TRBJ2-1; 9 nucleotides align to TRBD2. Trimming took 0 bases from V and 3 from J; bases not matched to a gene: 0. Germline V gives CDR1 LGHNA, CDR2 YNFKEQ. The CDR3 spans 15 residues.

This CDR3 is CSVVSYNEQFF. CDR3 DNA sequence: TGCAGCGTTGTTAGTTACAATGAGCAGTTCTTC. The genes are TRBV29-1 and TRBJ2-1, with D uncertain. Germline loops: CDR1 SQVTM, CDR2 ANQGSEA. This CDR3 comprises 11 residues. V gave up 4 bases and J gave up 4 bases, with 5 bases separating them.

This clonotype is medium-sized. The CDR3 spells CAWSSGQGEETQYF. The CDR3 DNA sequence: TGTGCCTGGAGCAGTGGACAGGGGGAAGAGACCCAGTACTTC. The genes are TRBV30 and TRBJ2-5; 10 positions agree with TRBD1. The CDR3 is 14 amino acids. V lost 3 bases and J lost 3; bases outside the gene matches: 4. Germline V gives CDR1 GTSNPN, CDR2 SVGIG (reference sequence).

By share, this clonotype counts as large. The V call is TRBV6-6, the J call TRBJ2-4; possible D gene TRBD2, 6 bases. Germline V gene lookup returns CDR1 MNHNY and CDR2 SVGAGI (reference sequence). Trimming pared 8 bases from V and 3 bases from J, leaving 17 bases between. CDR3 size: 15 residues. Written as DNA, the CDR3 is TGTGCCAGCGGTCCCGGGGGATTCGGCAAAAACATTCAGTACTTC. It translates to CASGPGGFGKNIQYF.

By share of the sample, this clonotype is medium-sized (0.01 to 0.1%). The rearrangement joins TRBV28 to TRBJ2-1; D perhaps matches TRBD2 (7 bases). The CDR3 runs to 16 residues. The germline gives CDR1 MDHEN, CDR2 SYDVKM. The V and J ends lost 8 bases and 3 bases respectively, with 20 bases between them. This CDR3 is CASGMRGQVLYNEQFF. Here the CDR3 DNA reads TGTGCCAGCGGGATGCGGGGGCAGGTTCTCTACAATGAGCAGTTCTTC.

Comment on this clonotype: A read error may produce the germline difference seen at one junction end. The rearrangement links TRBV7-3 to TRBJ1-1; D not resolved. Germline V lookup: CDR1 SGHTA, CDR2 FQGTGA. The CDR3 runs to 13 residues. CDR3 protein: CASSLTQNTEAVF. The CDR3 DNA follows: TGTGCCAGCAGCTTAACACAGAACACTGAAGCTGTCTTT.

This clonotype qualifies as large (0.1 to 1%). CDR3 nucleotide sequence: TGTGCCAGCAGCCGCGGGTTAAGCACAGATACGCAGTATTTT. Translation: CASSRGLSTDTQYF. The V gene is TRBV14, the J gene TRBJ2-3; TRBD2 is a possible D gene (5 bases). This CDR3 has 14 residues. V gave up 4 bases and J gave up 0 bases, with 8 bases separating them. Germline CDR1 and CDR2: SGHDN and FVKESK.

This clonotype qualifies as medium-sized. The chain combines TRBV19 with TRBJ2-7; 7 nucleotides match TRBD1. The germline CDR1 and CDR2 sequences are LNHDA and SQIVND (reference sequence). Trimming at V came to 8 bases and at J to 0 bases, leaving 1 base not matched to a gene. CDR3 length: 12 amino acids. This CDR3 reads CASSGGSYEQYF. Here the CDR3 DNA reads TGTGCCAGTTCAGGGGGCTCCTACGAGCAGTACTTC.

This clonotype is labeled medium-sized. This chain uses TRBV19 with TRBJ1-5, with D possibly being TRBD1 (6 bases). The CDR3 extends over 12 amino acids. CDR1 and CDR2 (germline): LNHDA, SQIVND (reference sequence). Trimming removed 8 bases at V and 3 bases at J, with 8 bases between. CDR3 sequence (DNA): TGTGCCAGTTGGGGGCTCAATCAGCCCCAGCATTTT. Translated: CASWGLNQPQHF.

This clonotype is classed as large. For the CDR3, the DNA is TGTGCCAGCAGCTTAGAAGGGGACTATGTAGCGGGGGCCTACGAGCAGTACTTC. Its translation is CASSLEGDYVAGAYEQYF. V is TRBV7-2 and J is TRBJ2-7, with 9 bases aligning to TRBD2. The germline gives CDR1 SGHTA, CDR2 FQGNSA. V lost 1 base to trimming and J lost 2 bases; unmatched junction nucleotides: 12. The CDR3 loop spans 18 amino acids.

By share, this clonotype counts as large. This sequence joins TRBV29-1 and TRBJ2-7, with 7 bases lining up with TRBD2. The V and J ends lost 1 base and 2 bases, in that order; junction bases with no gene match: 11. The germline CDR1 and CDR2 sequences are SQVTM and ANQGSEA. This CDR3 is built from 16 residues. The CDR3 DNA reads as TGCAGCGTTGAAGCGGAGGAGCGGGGCCCCACCTACGAGCAGTACTTC. It specifies CSVEAEERGPTYEQYF.

The V and J genes are TRBV7-3 and TRBJ1-2; tentative D call: TRBD1 (6 bases). Germline assignment: CDR1 SGHTA and CDR2 FQGTGA. Deletions cut 4 bases from V and 7 bases from J, with 16 bases between. The CDR3 is made up of 14 amino acids. CDR3 loop: CASSSARGLIGYTF. The DNA for the CDR3 is TGTGCCAGCAGCTCGGCCAGGGGTTTAATTGGCTACACCTTC.

Relative to its sample, this clonotype is large. The chain combines TRBV19 with TRBJ2-5; TRBD2 matches 7 bases. CDR1 is LNHDA and CDR2 is SQIVND in the germline V gene (reference sequence). The length of the CDR3 is 16 residues. With 5 bases clipped from V and 2 bases from J, the junction kept 11 bases outside the gene matches. The CDR3 protein is CASSARLAGVQETQYF. The CDR3 DNA reads TGTGCCAGTAGTGCGCGCCTCGCGGGGGTGCAAGAGACCCAGTACTTC. Drawing the rest from reference TRBV19 and TRBJ2-5, the complete variable domain is DGGITQSPKYLFRKEGQNVTLSCEQNLNHDAMYWYRQDPGQGLRLIYYSQIVNDFQKGDIAEGYSVSREKKESFPLTVTSAQKNPTAFYLCASSARLAGVQETQYFGPGTRLLVL.

In this sample, this clonotype is large. The chain has TRBV28 and TRBJ2-5; D tentatively fits TRBD1 or TRBD2 (6 bases each). The V end was cut by 8 bases, the J end by 3 bases, with 13 bases between. The CDR3 runs to 13 residues. The germline CDR1 and CDR2 sequences are MDHEN and SYDVKM. The CDR3 protein is CASLRGREETQYF. The CDR3 DNA reads TGTGCCAGCCTCCGGGGGCGCGAAGAGACCCAGTACTTC.

Within the sample, this clonotype is large (0.1 to 1%). CDR3 in amino acids: CASASDYWSSYNEQFF. The CDR3 DNA sequence: TGTGCCAGCGCGTCGGACTATTGGAGCTCCTACAATGAGCAGTTCTTC. This chain uses TRBV2 with TRBJ2-1, with D maybe TRBD2 (6 bases). The CDR3 consists of 16 residues. V lost 8 bases to trimming and J lost 0 bases, with 17 bases between them. The V gene's germline CDR1 is SNHLY and CDR2 FYNNEI.

Relative to its sample, this clonotype is large. The CDR3 nucleotides are TGTGCCAGCAGGGACCTTGGACTAAGCAATCAGCCCCAGCATTTT. Residues: CASRDLGLSNQPQHF. V is TRBV27 and J is TRBJ1-5; no definite D call. The V end lost 6 bases, the J end lost 1 base, and 13 bases lay between the germline ends. The CDR3 loop spans 15 amino acids. Germline CDR1 and CDR2: MNHEY and SMNVEV (reference sequence).

Of note for this clonotype: The conserved closing phenylalanine or tryptophan is absent in this CDR3, likely reflecting a read error. The gene calls are TRBV19 and TRBJ2-7; 11 nucleotides align to TRBD1. V was pared by 3 bases and J by 3 bases, with 4 bases of the junction left unmatched. This CDR3 is built from 15 residues. Germline-derived CDR1 and CDR2 are LNHDA and SQIVND (reference sequence). CDR3 residues: CASSMGTGGLYEQYT. The CDR3 DNA reads TGTGCCAGTAGTATGGGGACAGGGGGACTCTACGAGCAGTACACC.

This clonotype is categorized as medium-sized. This chain joins TRBV28 and TRBJ2-3, with 9 bases matching TRBD1. V gave up 3 bases and J gave up 4 bases; unmatched junction bases: 11. This CDR3 is 17 amino acids long. Germline loops: CDR1 MDHEN, CDR2 SYDVKM. CDR3 loop: CASSFRSGTGSADTQYF. DNA for the CDR3: TGTGCCAGCAGTTTTAGGTCAGGGACAGGGAGTGCAGATACGCAGTATTTT.

The chain combines TRBV27 with TRBJ2-1; D not resolved. The germline V gene has CDR1 MNHEY and CDR2 SMNVEV (reference sequence). Trimming left V 2 bases short and J 2 bases short, with 4 bases between. The CDR3 has 13 residues. CDR3 sequence reads: CASSLGTYNEQFF. For the CDR3, the DNA is TGTGCCAGCAGTTTAGGGACCTACAATGAGCAGTTCTTC.

As concerns this clonotype: The CDR3 does not end in the conserved phenylalanine or tryptophan, so this is likely a read error. V usage is TRBV5-6 and J usage is TRBJ2-3; perhaps TRBD1 as D (5 bases). Germline lookup yields CDR1 SGHDT and CDR2 YYEEEE. V lost 1 base and J lost 5, with 8 bases in between. There are 13 residues in the CDR3. CDR3 protein: CASSLRQGDTQYL. The CDR3 DNA follows: TGTGCCAGCAGCTTGCGTCAGGGAGATACGCAGTATCTC.

This clonotype is medium-sized in the sample. This chain uses TRBV19 with TRBJ1-1; no clear D. The germline V gene encodes CDR1 LNHDA and CDR2 SQIVND (reference sequence). Trimming took 5 bases from V and 1 from J, leaving 14 bases between them. This CDR3 comprises 15 residues. CDR3 loop: CASSPTGGWNTEAFF. CDR3 coding DNA: TGTGCCAGTAGTCCCACCGGAGGGTGGAACACTGAAGCTTTCTTT.